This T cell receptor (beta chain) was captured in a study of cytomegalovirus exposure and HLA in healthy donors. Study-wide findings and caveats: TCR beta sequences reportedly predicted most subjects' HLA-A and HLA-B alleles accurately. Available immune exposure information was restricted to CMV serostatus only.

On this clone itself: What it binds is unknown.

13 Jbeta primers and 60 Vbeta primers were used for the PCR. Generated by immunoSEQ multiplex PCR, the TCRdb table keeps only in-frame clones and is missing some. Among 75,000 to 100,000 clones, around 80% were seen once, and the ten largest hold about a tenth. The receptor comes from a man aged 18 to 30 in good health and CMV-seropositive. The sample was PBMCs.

The CDR3 is CASRGDRYGYTF. In nucleotides, the CDR3 is TGTGCCAGCAGGGGGGACAGGTATGGCTACACCTTC. This chain connects TRBV2 to TRBJ1-2, with 8 bases that match TRBD1. This CDR3 contains 12 residues. The germline gives CDR1 SNHLY, CDR2 FYNNEI. After removal of 6 bases from V and 5 bases from J, the junction contained 2 bases not matched to a gene.